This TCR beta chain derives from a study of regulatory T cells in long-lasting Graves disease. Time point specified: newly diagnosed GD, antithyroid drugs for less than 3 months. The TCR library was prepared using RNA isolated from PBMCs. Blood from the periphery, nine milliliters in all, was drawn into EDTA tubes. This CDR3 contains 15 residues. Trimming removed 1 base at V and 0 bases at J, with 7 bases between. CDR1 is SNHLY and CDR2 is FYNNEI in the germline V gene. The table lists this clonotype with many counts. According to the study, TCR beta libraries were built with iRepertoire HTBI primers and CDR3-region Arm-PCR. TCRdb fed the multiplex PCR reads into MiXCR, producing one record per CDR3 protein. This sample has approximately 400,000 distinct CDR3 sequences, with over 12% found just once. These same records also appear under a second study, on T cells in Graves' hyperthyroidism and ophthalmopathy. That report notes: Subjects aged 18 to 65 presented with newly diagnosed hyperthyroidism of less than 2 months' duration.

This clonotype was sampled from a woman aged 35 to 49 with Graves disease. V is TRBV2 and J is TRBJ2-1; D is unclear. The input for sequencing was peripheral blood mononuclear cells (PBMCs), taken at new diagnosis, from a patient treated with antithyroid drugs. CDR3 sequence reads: CASSEEMSSYNEQFF. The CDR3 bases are TGTGCCAGCAGTGAAGAAATGAGCTCCTACAATGAGCAGTTCTTC.